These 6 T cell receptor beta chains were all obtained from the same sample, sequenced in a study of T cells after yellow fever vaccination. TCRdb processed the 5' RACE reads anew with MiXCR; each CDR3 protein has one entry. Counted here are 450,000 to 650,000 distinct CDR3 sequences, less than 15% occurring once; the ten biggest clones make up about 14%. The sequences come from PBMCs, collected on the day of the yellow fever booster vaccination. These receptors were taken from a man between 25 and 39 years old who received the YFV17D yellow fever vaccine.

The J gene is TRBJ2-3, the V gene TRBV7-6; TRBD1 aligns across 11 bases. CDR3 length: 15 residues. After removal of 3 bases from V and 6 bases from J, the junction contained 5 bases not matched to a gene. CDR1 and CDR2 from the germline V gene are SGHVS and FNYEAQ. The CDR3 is CASSFPGTGGDTQYF. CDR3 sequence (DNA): TGTGCCAGCAGCTTCCCCGGGACAGGGGGGGATACGCAGTATTTT.

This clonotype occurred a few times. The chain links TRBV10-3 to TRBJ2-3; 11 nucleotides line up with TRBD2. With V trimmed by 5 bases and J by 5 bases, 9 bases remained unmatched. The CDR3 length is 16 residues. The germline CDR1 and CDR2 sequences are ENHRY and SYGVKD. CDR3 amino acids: CAISPYSGRALDTQYF. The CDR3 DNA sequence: TGTGCCATCAGTCCCTATAGCGGGAGGGCCCTAGATACGCAGTATTTT.

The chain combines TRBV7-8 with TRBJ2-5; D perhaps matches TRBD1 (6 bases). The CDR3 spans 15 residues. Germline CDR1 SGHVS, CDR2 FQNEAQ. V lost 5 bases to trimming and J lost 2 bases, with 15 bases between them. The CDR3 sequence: CASSAGWGQQETQYF. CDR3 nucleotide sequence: TGTGCCAGCAGCGCCGGGTGGGGGCAACAAGAGACCCAGTACTTC.

CDR3 sequence: CASSRTSGSFSGEQYF. CDR3 in DNA: TGTGCCAGCAGTAGGACTAGCGGGAGCTTCTCCGGCGAGCAGTACTTC. This chain uses TRBV12-3 or TRBV12-4 with TRBJ2-7, with TRBD2 matching over 13 bases. This CDR3 region has 16 residues. V shed 5 bases, J shed 6 bases, and the junction held 10 bases outside the gene matches.

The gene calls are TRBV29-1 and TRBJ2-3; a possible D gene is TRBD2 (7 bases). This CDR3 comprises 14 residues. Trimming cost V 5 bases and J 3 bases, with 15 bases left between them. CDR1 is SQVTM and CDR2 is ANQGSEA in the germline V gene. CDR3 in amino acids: CSVWGGAGTDTQYF. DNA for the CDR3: TGCAGCGTTTGGGGGGGGGCTGGGACAGATACGCAGTATTTT.

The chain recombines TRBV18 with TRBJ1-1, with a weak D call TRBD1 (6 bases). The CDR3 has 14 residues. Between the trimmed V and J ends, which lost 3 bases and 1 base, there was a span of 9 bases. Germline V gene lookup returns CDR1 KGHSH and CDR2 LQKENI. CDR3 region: CASSPGRGNTEAFF. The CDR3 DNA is TGTGCCAGCTCACCCGGCAGGGGGAACACTGAAGCTTTCTTT. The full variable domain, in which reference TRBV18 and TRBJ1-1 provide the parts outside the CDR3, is NAGVMQNPRHLVRRRGQEARLRCSPMKGHSHVYWYRQLPEEGLKFMVYLQKENIIDESGMPKERFSAEFPKEGPSILRIQQVVRGDSAAYFCASSPGRGNTEAFFGQGTRLTVV.